This TCR beta chain was retrieved from a study of identical twins. Regarding this clonotype: Its antigen is unknown.

Broader study findings: Insertions ran lower in abundant cord blood beta clonotypes, though not in memory repertoires.

In TCRdb, the 5' RACE reads were re-called with MiXCR into one record per CDR3 protein. This sample carries some 200,000 distinct CDR3 sequences, around 8.1% of them seen once, and the ten largest clones take roughly 2%. These records were also assigned to another study, of yellow fever vaccine responses in identical twins.

The specimen sequenced was memory (CD45RO+) T cells sorted from blood. The receptor was isolated from a woman between 18 and 29 years old in good health.

The CDR3 loop is CASSPQSISGELFF. The CDR3 DNA reads as TGTGCCAGCAGCCCGCAGTCTATTTCCGGGGAGCTGTTTTTT. This chain uses TRBV7-6 with TRBJ2-2; no clear D gene. In germline, CDR1 is SGHVS, CDR2 FNYEAQ. The CDR3 contains 14 residues. The ends were cut back, 5 bases at V and 6 bases at J, with 13 bases in the middle.